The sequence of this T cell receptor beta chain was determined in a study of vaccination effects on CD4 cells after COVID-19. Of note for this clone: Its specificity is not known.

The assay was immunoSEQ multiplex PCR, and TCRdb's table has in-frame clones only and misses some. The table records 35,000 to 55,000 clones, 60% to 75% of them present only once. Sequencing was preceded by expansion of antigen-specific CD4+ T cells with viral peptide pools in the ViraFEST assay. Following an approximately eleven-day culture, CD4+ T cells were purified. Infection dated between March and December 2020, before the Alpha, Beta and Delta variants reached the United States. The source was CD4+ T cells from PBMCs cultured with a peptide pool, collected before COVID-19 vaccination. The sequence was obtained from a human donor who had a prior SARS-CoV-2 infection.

The CDR3 here is CASSFSLAGDETQYF. The CDR3 region has the DNA TGTGCCAGCAGCTTCTCTCTAGCGGGAGATGAGACCCAGTACTTC. The chain is built from TRBV11-3 and TRBJ2-5; 10 bases are a match to TRBD2. The germline CDR1 and CDR2 sequences are SGHNT and YENEEA. This CDR3 spans 15 amino acids. V shed 3 bases and J 5 bases; nucleotides not matched to a gene: 6.